These 25 T cell receptor beta chains were all obtained from the same sample, sequenced in a study of blood T cell repertoires in COVID-19. Assay: immunoSEQ multiplex PCR; the TCRdb copy retains only in-frame clones and omits some. The sample includes 50,000 to 65,000 clones, roughly 87% seen only once; the top ten take 22%. The sample taken for sequencing was peripheral blood. These receptors came from a woman aged 55-70 years with acute or convalescent COVID-19.

The J gene is TRBJ1-5, the V gene TRBV27; 7 bases are a match to TRBD1. Per the germline V gene, CDR1 is MNHEY and CDR2 is SMNVEV (reference sequence). The V gene end was trimmed by 3 bases and the J gene end by 0 bases; junction bases not matched to a gene: 8. CDR3 length: 17 residues. DNA of the CDR3: TGTGCCAGCAGTTTGTTCGGCAGGGGGGATAGCAATCAGCCCCAGCATTTT. Its translation is CASSLFGRGDSNQPQHF.

The V call is TRBV24-1, the J call TRBJ2-7; TRBD2 might be the D (5 bases). V was clipped by 2 bases and J by 7 bases, with 20 bases between them. CDR3 size: 16 residues. The germline V gene encodes CDR1 KGHDR and CDR2 SFDVKD. CDR3 in DNA: TGTGCCACCAGTGATTCCCAGGACCTCCCAACGGGAGAGCAGTACTTC. It specifies CATSDSQDLPTGEQYF.

The genes are TRBV30 and TRBJ2-7; a possible D gene is TRBD1 (6 bases). V dropped 8 bases and J dropped 2 bases, with 10 bases sitting between them. CDR1 GTSNPN and CDR2 SVGIG come from the germline V gene (reference sequence). The CDR3 runs 11 residues. In DNA form, the CDR3 reads TGTGCCCAGGGGTCGGCCTACGAGCAGTACTTC. This sequence encodes CAQGSAYEQYF.

The CDR3 DNA sequence: TGTGCCAGCAGCTTAGTACAGGGGGTATGGGCCTATAATTCACCCCTCCACTTT. The encoded protein is CASSLVQGVWAYNSPLHF. The chain is built from TRBV7-9 and TRBJ1-6; 8 bases are shared with TRBD1. The CDR3 extends over 18 amino acids. Germline trimming cut 1 base from V and 2 bases from J; bases unmatched to any gene: 7. Germline lookup yields CDR1 SEHNR and CDR2 FQNEAQ (reference sequence).

The gene calls are TRBV2 and TRBJ2-5; 8 positions match TRBD1. CDR3 size: 15 residues. V shed 3 bases and J 4 bases; nucleotides not matched to a gene: 7. From germline, CDR1 is SNHLY and CDR2 FYNNEI. The CDR3 DNA sequence: TGTGCCAGCAGTGACCGGACAGGGAGCGGAGAGACCCAGTACTTC. Translated: CASSDRTGSGETQYF.

The chain joins TRBV5-6 to TRBJ2-2, with TRBD1 as a possible D gene (6 bases). The CDR3 extends over 18 amino acids. The V gene lost 5 bases and the J gene lost 4 bases, with 24 bases spanning the gap. Germline CDR1 and CDR2: SGHDT and YYEEEE. In DNA, the CDR3 is TGTGCCAGCAGGCATCAAACCGGGACACTAAGAGGCACCGGGGAGCTGTTTTTT. Amino acids: CASRHQTGTLRGTGELFF.

The CDR3 DNA sequence: TGTGCCAGCAGCTTGGGTCTGGACAGGGGAAACACTGAAGCTTTCTTT. As protein: CASSLGLDRGNTEAFF. This chain connects TRBV5-4 to TRBJ1-1; the match to TRBD1 covers 9 bases. Unmatched junction bases numbered 5, after V lost 0 bases and J lost 2 bases. The CDR3 contains 16 residues. Germline assignment: CDR1 SGHNT and CDR2 YYREEE (reference sequence).

This clone has more than one count but fewer than ten. V and J are TRBV7-3 and TRBJ2-2, with TRBD1 identical over 8 bases. The CDR3 has 16 residues. V was pared by 1 base and J by 7 bases, with 8 bases of the junction left unmatched. Germline lookup yields CDR1 SGHTA and CDR2 FQGTGA. CDR3 sequence (DNA): TGTGCCAGCAGCTTAAGTCCAGGGGGCATCGGCGGGGAGCTGTTTTTT. Its protein product is CASSLSPGGIGGELFF.

In DNA, the CDR3 is TGCGCCAGCACCCTAGATTCACCCCTCCACTTT. Amino acid sequence: CASTLDSPLHF. The rearrangement uses TRBV10-1 and TRBJ1-6; D is unresolved. This CDR3 contains 11 residues. V was trimmed by 7 bases and J by 8 bases, leaving 6 bases between them. Germline CDR1 and CDR2: WNHNN and SYGVQD (reference sequence).

The rearrangement links TRBV6-1 to TRBJ2-5; TRBD2 matches at 9 bases. Per the germline V gene, CDR1 is MNHNS and CDR2 is SASEGT. V lost 1 base and J lost 2; bases outside the gene matches: 8. This CDR3 comprises 17 residues. Here the CDR3 reads CASSEDPRTSAQETQYF. DNA of the CDR3: TGTGCCAGCAGTGAAGATCCCAGGACTAGCGCGCAAGAGACCCAGTACTTC.

The V and J genes are TRBV4-1 and TRBJ2-2; 9 bases map to TRBD1. Germline V gene sequence: CDR1 MGHRA, CDR2 YSYEKL. The CDR3 consists of 14 residues. J gave up 5 bases and V 5 bases, and 3 bases lay outside the gene matches. CDR3 residues: CASSSGQGTGELFF. CDR3 in DNA: TGCGCCAGCAGCTCGGGACAGGGAACCGGGGAGCTGTTTTTT.

The rearrangement links TRBV7-2 to TRBJ2-5; possibly TRBD2 for D (5 bases). V dropped 4 bases and J dropped 2 bases, with 14 bases sitting between them. The germline V gene encodes CDR1 SGHTA and CDR2 FQGNSA. The CDR3 totals 15 residues. The DNA of the CDR3 is TGTGCCAGCAGCTCGAGTGCGGGCCGGCAAGAGACCCAGTACTTC. It specifies CASSSSAGRQETQYF.

The chain combines TRBV19 with TRBJ1-5, with a possible D match to TRBD1 (5 bases). Trimming removed 3 bases from V and 4 bases from J, with 16 bases in between. The CDR3 loop spans 16 amino acids. Germline values: CDR1 LNHDA, CDR2 SQIVND (reference sequence). The CDR3 protein is CASSIGRGQGNQPQHF. The CDR3 DNA is TGTGCCAGTAGTATCGGGCGGGGCCAGGGAAATCAGCCCCAGCATTTT.

V is TRBV29-1 and J is TRBJ1-1; the D gene is possibly TRBD1 (6 bases). From germline, CDR1 is SQVTM and CDR2 ANQGSEA. This CDR3 contains 13 residues. V gave up 5 bases and J gave up 5 bases, with 15 bases separating them. The CDR3 region has the DNA TGCAGCGTTCGGAGAGGGGGAGGGACTGAAGCTTTCTTT. This codes for CSVRRGGGTEAFF.

The rearrangement links TRBV5-4 to TRBJ1-2; maybe TRBD1 (6 bases). Germline CDR1 and CDR2: SGHNT and YYREEE (reference sequence). There are 15 residues in the CDR3. Trimming left V 4 bases short and J 4 bases short, with 17 bases between. This chain's CDR3 is CASSLPRQGTYGYTF. In nucleotides, the CDR3 is TGTGCCAGCAGCCTACCCAGGCAGGGGACCTATGGCTACACCTTC.

The chain recombines TRBV18 with TRBJ1-1; 8 positions match TRBD1. The CDR3 spans 12 residues. Germline CDR1 reads KGHSH; CDR2 reads LQKENI. J was trimmed by 7 bases and V by 8 bases; bases with no gene match: 6. The CDR3 nucleotides are TGTGCCAGCACCACACAGGGGGATGAAGCTTTCTTT. Protein: CASTTQGDEAFF.

The gene calls are TRBV6-4 and TRBJ2-1, with TRBD2 matching 9 bases. Germline CDR1 reads MRHNA; CDR2 reads SNTAGT. V trimming: 4 bases; J trimming: 5 bases; junction bases outside the gene matches: 6. This CDR3 has 15 amino acids. As DNA, the CDR3 is TGTGCCAGCAGTGTAGGCGGGGGGGAAAACAATGAGCAGTTCTTC. Protein sequence: CASSVGGGENNEQFF.

The genes are TRBV4-1 and TRBJ2-5, with D tentatively TRBD1 (6 bases). CDR1 is MGHRA and CDR2 is YSYEKL in the germline V gene. This CDR3 comprises 14 residues. The germline V and J ends were trimmed by 0 bases and 5 bases, with 10 bases remaining between them. This CDR3 is CASSQDQGWETQYF. Written as DNA, the CDR3 is TGCGCCAGCAGCCAAGACCAGGGGTGGGAGACCCAGTACTTC.

The V gene is TRBV7-9, the J gene TRBJ2-3; no definite D call. CDR1 and CDR2 (germline): SEHNR, FQNEAQ (reference sequence). Deletions cut 4 bases from V and 6 bases from J, with 5 bases between. This CDR3 is built from 11 residues. The CDR3 is CASSSYDTQYF. For the CDR3, the DNA is TGTGCCAGCAGCTCCTACGATACGCAGTATTTT.

This clone has just a few counts. The chain links TRBV2 to TRBJ1-5; 7 nucleotides align to TRBD1. The CDR3 is made up of 15 amino acids. V shed 3 bases and J 5 bases; nucleotides not matched to a gene: 7. Germline loops: CDR1 SNHLY, CDR2 FYNNEI. Here the CDR3 reads CASSDEGGWYQPQHF. In nucleotides, the CDR3 is TGTGCCAGCAGTGATGAAGGGGGCTGGTATCAGCCCCAGCATTTT.

The rearrangement uses TRBV5-1 and TRBJ1-3, with D hard to call. The CDR3 totals 14 residues. Germline V gene sequence: CDR1 SGHRS, CDR2 YFSETQ. The ends were cut back, 0 bases at V and 4 bases at J, with 8 bases in the middle. CDR3 bases: TGCGCCAGCAGCTTGGAGGGCGGGGGAAACACCATATATTTT. As protein: CASSLEGGGNTIYF.

This rearrangement joins TRBV7-2 to TRBJ2-4; 10 bases are shared with TRBD2. The germline CDR1 and CDR2 sequences are SGHTA and FQGNSA. CDR3 length equals 17 residues. Trimming removed 5 bases from V and 7 bases from J; junction bases left unmatched: 14. The CDR3 protein is CASSRSLAGAGRNIQYF. In DNA form, the CDR3 reads TGTGCCAGCAGCCGCTCCCTAGCGGGGGCCGGGAGGAACATTCAGTACTTC.

The V gene is TRBV3-1 (or the pseudogene TRBV3-2), the J gene TRBJ1-4; D gene ambiguous. Germline V lookup: CDR1 LGHDT, CDR2 YNNKEL (reference sequence). The ends were cut back, 2 bases at V and 7 bases at J, with 2 bases in the middle. The CDR3 is 11 residues long. This chain's CDR3 is CASSQLEKLFF. The CDR3 nucleotides are TGTGCCAGCAGCCAACTTGAAAAACTGTTTTTT.

The chain links TRBV3-1 (or the pseudogene TRBV3-2) to TRBJ1-5, with D possibly TRBD1 on 6 matching bases. The CDR3 contains 13 residues. Germline lookup yields CDR1 LGHDT and CDR2 YNNKEL (reference sequence). V gave up 4 bases and J gave up 7 bases, with 11 bases separating them. CDR3 in amino acids: CASSLYQGQPQHF. For the CDR3, the DNA is TGTGCCAGCAGCCTCTACCAGGGGCAGCCCCAGCATTTT.

V and J are TRBV20-1 and TRBJ1-1, with D unclear. This CDR3 comprises 13 residues. V gave up 3 bases and J gave up 5 bases, with 13 bases separating them. The V gene's germline CDR1 is DFQATT and CDR2 SNEGSKA (reference sequence). DNA for the CDR3: TGCAGTGCTAGTGACCTGGGCCGGACTGAAGCTTTCTTT. Its protein is CSASDLGRTEAFF.